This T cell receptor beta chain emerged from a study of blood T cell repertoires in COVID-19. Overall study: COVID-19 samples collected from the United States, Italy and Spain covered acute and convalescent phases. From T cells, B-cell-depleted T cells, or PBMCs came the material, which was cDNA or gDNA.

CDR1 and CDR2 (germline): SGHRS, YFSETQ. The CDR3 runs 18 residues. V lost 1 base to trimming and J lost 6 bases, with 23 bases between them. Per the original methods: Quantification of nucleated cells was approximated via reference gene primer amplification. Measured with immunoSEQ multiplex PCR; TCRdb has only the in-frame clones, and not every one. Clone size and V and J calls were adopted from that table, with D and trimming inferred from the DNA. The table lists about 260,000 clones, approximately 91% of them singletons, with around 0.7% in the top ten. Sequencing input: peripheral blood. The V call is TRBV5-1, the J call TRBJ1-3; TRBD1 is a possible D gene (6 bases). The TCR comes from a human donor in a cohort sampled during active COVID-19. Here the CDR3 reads CASSLSRPGRGSLNTIYF. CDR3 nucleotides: TGCGCCAGCAGCTTGTCGCGGCCGGGCAGGGGATCCCTAAACACCATATATTTT.